These T cell receptor beta chains were read from a single sample in a study of T cell responses to AZD1222 COVID-19 vaccine. Produced via immunoSEQ multiplex PCR; TCRdb's table is partial and in-frame only. This table holds 130,000 or so clones, over 85% found once. The sequences come from peripheral blood, collected on day 0 of MenACWY control vaccination. The receptors were gathered from an adult in good health. Each CDR3 is given with its conserved first and last residue. D genes are given only for firm matches. The size of a clone is reported for some rows only, either as once, few or many, or as a class for expanded clones.

clone_size d_call j_call v_call cdr3_nt cdr3_aa
NA NA TRBJ1-6 TRBV7-2 TGTGCCAGCAGCTTGTCAGCTGGTCAGGGGAATTCACCCCTCCACTTT CASSLSAGQGNSPLHF
NA NA TRBJ1-1 TRBV27 TGTGCCAGCAGTCCCCGACAGAGGAGACCGAACACTGAAGCTTTCTTT CASSPRQRRPNTEAFF
NA NA TRBJ2-5 TRBV11-2 TGTGCCAGCAGCTTAGGGGGACTCCTGAGGGGAGAGACCCAGTACTTC CASSLGGLLRGETQYF
once NA TRBJ1-1 TRBV6-5 TGTGCCAGCAGTTACAGGGGAGTCACTGAAGCTTTCTTT CASSYRGVTEAFF
NA NA TRBJ2-1 TRBV11-2 TGTGCCAGCAGCTTAGTCGCTTACAATGAGCAGTTCTTC CASSLVAYNEQFF
NA NA TRBJ1-1 TRBV6-1 TGTGCCAGCAGTGACGTGAACACTGAAGCTTTCTTT CASSDVNTEAFF
NA NA TRBJ1-1 TRBV5-4 TGTGCCAGCGCAGTGGGTTGGAGGCTCCTCATGAACACTGAAGCTTTCTTT CASAVGWRLLMNTEAFF
few TRBD1 TRBJ1-6 TRBV10-1 TGCGCCAGCAGCGACAGGGACGGTAATTCACCCCTCCACTTT CASSDRDGNSPLHF
NA NA TRBJ1-5 TRBV9 TGTGCCAGCAGCGTGGGAAGCTATAGCAATCAGCCCCAGCATTTT CASSVGSYSNQPQHF
once NA TRBJ1-2 TRBV30 TGTGCCTGGGTGCAGGGCGACTATGGCTACACCTTC CAWVQGDYGYTF
NA TRBD1 TRBJ1-5 TRBV5-4 TGTGCCAGCAGCGTAGGGGGCGCTGGCAATCAGCCCCAGCATTTT CASSVGGAGNQPQHF
NA NA TRBJ1-5 TRBV27 TGTGCCAGCAGTTTATGGGACGGTCAGCCCCAGCATTTT CASSLWDGQPQHF
NA TRBD1 TRBJ2-7 TRBV18 TGTGCCAGCTCGTCCGGGACAGGGGTCCTACCCTACGAGCAGTACTTC CASSSGTGVLPYEQYF
NA TRBD2 TRBJ2-1 TRBV6-4 TGTGCCAGCAGCCCAGAGACTAGCGGGGGGGCCGGTGAGCAGTTCTTC CASSPETSGGAGEQFF